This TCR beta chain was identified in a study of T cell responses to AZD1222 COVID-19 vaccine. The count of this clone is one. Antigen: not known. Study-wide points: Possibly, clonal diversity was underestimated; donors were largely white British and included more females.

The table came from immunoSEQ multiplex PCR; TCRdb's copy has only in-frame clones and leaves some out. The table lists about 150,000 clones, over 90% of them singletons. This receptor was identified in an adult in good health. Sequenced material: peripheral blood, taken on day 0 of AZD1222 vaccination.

The CDR3 loop is CASSLGFQGTQYF. The CDR3 DNA reads TGTGCCAGCAGCTTAGGGTTCCAAGGAACCCAGTACTTC. V and J are TRBV7-3 and TRBJ2-5; D remains unclear. The CDR3 sequence is 13 residues long. Trimming took 2 bases from V and 8 from J, leaving 12 bases between them. From germline, CDR1 is SGHTA and CDR2 FQGTGA.